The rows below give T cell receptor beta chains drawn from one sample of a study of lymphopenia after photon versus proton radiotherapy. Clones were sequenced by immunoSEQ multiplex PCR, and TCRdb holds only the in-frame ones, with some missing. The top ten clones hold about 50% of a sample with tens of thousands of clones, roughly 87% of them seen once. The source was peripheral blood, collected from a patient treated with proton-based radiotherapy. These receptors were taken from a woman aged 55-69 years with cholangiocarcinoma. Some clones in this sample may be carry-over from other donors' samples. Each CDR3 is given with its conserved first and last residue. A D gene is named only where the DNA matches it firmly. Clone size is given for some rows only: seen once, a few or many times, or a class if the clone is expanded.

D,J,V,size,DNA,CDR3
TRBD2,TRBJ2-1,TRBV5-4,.,TGTGCCAGCGGCTCAACGGGACTATTCTACAATGAGCAGTTCTTC,CASGSTGLFYNEQFF
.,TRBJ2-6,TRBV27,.,TGTGCCAGCGGAGCCTACTCTGGGGCCAACGTCCTGACTTTC,CASGAYSGANVLTF
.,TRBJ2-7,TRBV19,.,TGTGCCAGTAGTATAGGGGCGGGGAAAAGCTCCTACGAGCAGTACTTC,CASSIGAGKSSYEQYF
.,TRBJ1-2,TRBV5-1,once,TGCGCCAGCAGCTTGGGGAGCAACTATGGCTACACCTTC,CASSLGSNYGYTF
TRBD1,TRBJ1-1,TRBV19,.,TGTGCCAGTACCCAATTATCGACAGGGGGGGACACTGAAGCTTTCTTT,CASTQLSTGGDTEAFF
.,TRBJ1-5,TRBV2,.,TGTGCCAGCAGCGGGATAGGAGAAGGACCCCAGCATTTT,CASSGIGEGPQHF
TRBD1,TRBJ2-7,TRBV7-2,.,TGTGCCAGCAGCGTCGACAGGGGAAGGGCGGCTTACGAGCAGTACTTC,CASSVDRGRAAYEQYF
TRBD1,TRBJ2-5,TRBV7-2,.,TGTGCCAGCAGCTTAGGGACAGGGGGCGCGTCCGGGACCCAGTACTTC,CASSLGTGGASGTQYF
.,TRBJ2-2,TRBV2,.,TGTGCCAGCAGGGCGGGACGGGCGAACACCGGGGAGCTGTTTTTT,CASRAGRANTGELFF
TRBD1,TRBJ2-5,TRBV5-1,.,TGCGCCAGCAGCCATGGACAGGACCTCCAAGAGACCCAGTACTTC,CASSHGQDLQETQYF
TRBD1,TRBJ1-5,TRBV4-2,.,TGTGCCAGCAGTCCCGGACAGGGGTTCAAGCCCCAGCATTTT,CASSPGQGFKPQHF
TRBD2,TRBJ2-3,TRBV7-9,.,TGTGCCAGCAGCTTAGTCCGGTCTAGCGGGGCTAGCACAGATACGCAGTATTTT,CASSLVRSSGASTDTQYF
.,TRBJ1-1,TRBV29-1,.,TGCAGCGTTGGACGGTGGAGCACTGAAGCTTTCTTT,CSVGRWSTEAFF
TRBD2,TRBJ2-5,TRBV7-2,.,TGTGCCAGCAGCTTAGCGCAGGGAGACAGGGTTGAAGCGGGAGGGCTCCCAGAGACCCAGTACTTC,CASSLAQGDRVEAGGLPETQYF
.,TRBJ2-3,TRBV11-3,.,TGTGCCAGCAGCTACGACCAGGGTGCAGATACGCAGTATTTT,CASSYDQGADTQYF
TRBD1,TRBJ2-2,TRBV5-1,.,TGCGCCAGCAGCCAAGGACAGGGGGCTACCGGGGAGCTGTTTTTT,CASSQGQGATGELFF
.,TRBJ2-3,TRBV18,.,TGTGCCAGCTCACCCATCCCTGTGTTAGCGGAGTCCCCAGATACGCAGTATTTT,CASSPIPVLAESPDTQYF
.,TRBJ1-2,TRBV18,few,TGTGCCAGCTCACCTAGGCAGGGTACGGATGGCTACACCTTC,CASSPRQGTDGYTF
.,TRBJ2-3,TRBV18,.,TGTGCCAGCTCCCCGACCAGGGAGTGGGTCGCAGATACGCAGTATTTT,CASSPTREWVADTQYF
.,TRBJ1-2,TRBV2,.,TGTGCCAGCGTTGGGAACTATGGCTACACCTTC,CASVGNYGYTF
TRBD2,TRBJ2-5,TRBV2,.,TGTGCCAGCAGTGAAGCTGGGGCTAGCGGCCTCCAAGAGACCCAGTACTTC,CASSEAGASGLQETQYF
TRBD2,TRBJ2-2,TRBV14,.,TGTGCCAGCAGCCAAGTGAGCGGGAGTTATAACGGGGAGCTGTTTTTT,CASSQVSGSYNGELFF
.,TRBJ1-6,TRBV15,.,TGTGCCACCAGCAGAGATTCGCCCTCGAATTCACCCCTCCACTTT,CATSRDSPSNSPLHF
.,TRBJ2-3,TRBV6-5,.,TGTGCCAGCAGATTACAGGGTAGCACAGATACGCAGTATTTT,CASRLQGSTDTQYF